One and the same sample provided the 32 T cell receptor beta chains below, sequenced in a study of CD8 T cells in Susac syndrome. Reverse transcription of about 0.45 to 1 ug RNA was performed with random hexamers. TCRdb used MiXCR to reprocess the immunoSEQ multiplex PCR reads, holding one entry per CDR3 protein. The sample includes some 190,000 distinct CDR3 sequences, 85% to 95% of them seen just once. Sequencing used CD4+ T cells from PBMCs. These receptors were obtained from a human donor in good health.

This chain uses TRBV3-1 with TRBJ2-5; TRBD1 might be the D (6 bases). This CDR3 region has 15 residues. V shed 1 base and J shed 5 bases, with 14 bases lying between them. Looked up from germline, CDR1 is LGHDT and CDR2 is YNNKEL (reference sequence). The CDR3 DNA reads TGTGCCAGCAGCCAAGGTTGGACAGAAAAGGAGACCCAGTACTTC. It translates to CASSQGWTEKETQYF.

The table lists this clonotype with a count of one. V and J are TRBV29-1 and TRBJ2-1; 8 nucleotides align to TRBD2. Germline V gives CDR1 SQVTM, CDR2 ANQGSEA. The CDR3 sequence is 14 residues long. V was pared by 7 bases and J by 8 bases, with 13 bases of the junction left unmatched. The CDR3 reads CSGRGTRVVDEQFF. CDR3 DNA sequence: TGCAGCGGCCGAGGGACTAGGGTTGTGGATGAGCAGTTCTTC.

In DNA, the CDR3 is TGTGCCAGCAGTCCCCGTGATAGGGGGCGCGGCTACACCTTC. Protein sequence: CASSPRDRGRGYTF. The chain joins TRBV27 to TRBJ1-2, with 7 positions matching TRBD1. Germline V lookup: CDR1 MNHEY, CDR2 SMNVEV (reference sequence). This CDR3 is built from 14 residues. Trimming cost V 5 bases and J 8 bases; bases outside gene matches: 11.

V gene TRBV5-1 combines with J gene TRBJ2-7, with D hard to call. The CDR3 is 12 residues long. V lost 2 bases to trimming and J lost 8 bases, with 11 bases between them. The germline V gene encodes CDR1 SGHRS and CDR2 YFSETQ. CDR3: CASSFNPTQQYF. The CDR3 DNA reads as TGCGCCAGCAGCTTTAACCCAACTCAGCAGTACTTC.

This clonotype was counted once. The chain carries TRBV20-1 and TRBJ1-5; D is possibly TRBD1 (5 bases). The V end was cut by 3 bases, the J end by 5 bases, with 14 bases between. Germline assignment: CDR1 DFQATT and CDR2 SNEGSKA (reference sequence). This CDR3 is built from 14 residues. The CDR3 DNA reads TGCAGTGCTAGTTCGGGGGGATGGCATCAGCCCCAGCATTTT. Translation: CSASSGGWHQPQHF.

This chain joins TRBV29-1 and TRBJ1-2, with D perhaps matching TRBD1 (5 bases). V was trimmed by 6 bases and J by 0 bases, leaving 11 bases between them. The CDR3 totals 13 residues. Germline V gene sequence: CDR1 SQVTM, CDR2 ANQGSEA. In DNA form, the CDR3 reads TGCAGCGTGGCAGACAGAGCTAACTATGGCTACACCTTC. Amino acid sequence: CSVADRANYGYTF.

The J gene is TRBJ2-7, the V gene TRBV7-2; TRBD2 is a possible D gene (6 bases). With 4 bases removed from V and 6 bases from J, the gap between germline ends came to 16 bases. This CDR3 region has 14 residues. Germline assignment: CDR1 SGHTA and CDR2 FQGNSA. The CDR3 bases are TGTGCCAGCAGCTCGGTCCTGCGGGACTCCGAGCAGTACTTC. It yields the protein CASSSVLRDSEQYF.

The chain recombines TRBV29-1 with TRBJ2-1, with 8 bases aligning to TRBD1. The CDR3 spans 13 residues. Germline assignment: CDR1 SQVTM and CDR2 ANQGSEA. Unmatched junction bases numbered 10, after V lost 5 bases and J lost 10 bases. The CDR3 here is CSVQGARMGEQFF. CDR3 DNA: TGCAGCGTTCAGGGGGCGCGGATGGGAGAGCAGTTCTTC.

As concerns this clonotype: An end of the junction differs from the germline gene, which may be a read error. The chain carries TRBV30 and TRBJ2-1; D perhaps matches TRBD2 (6 bases). CDR3 length: 16 residues. The germline V gene encodes CDR1 GTSNPN and CDR2 SVGIG (reference sequence). Here the CDR3 DNA reads TGTGCCTGGAGTGTACCTTACGGGAGAATCTACGATGAGCAGTTCTTC. This gives the protein CAWSVPYGRIYDEQFF.

The chain employs TRBV12-3 or TRBV12-4 and TRBJ2-4; 12 bases agree with TRBD2. After removal of 3 bases from V and 0 bases from J, the junction contained 18 bases not matched to a gene. CDR3 length: 22 residues. CDR3 sequence (DNA): TGTGCCAGCAGTTTGTTTTTTCGGGGCCTAGCGGGAGGGCCTAGAGCCAAAAACATTCAGTACTTC. Protein sequence: CASSLFFRGLAGGPRAKNIQYF.

V and J are TRBV3-1 and TRBJ2-7, with TRBD2 matching 10 bases. Germline assignment: CDR1 LGHDT and CDR2 YNNKEL (reference sequence). The CDR3 length is 15 residues. J lost 2 bases, V lost 2 bases, and 3 bases had no gene match. The CDR3 bases are TGTGCCAGCAGCCAAATGACTAGCGGGCCCTACGAGCAGTACTTC. It yields the protein CASSQMTSGPYEQYF.

The V call is TRBV19, the J call TRBJ2-5, with D maybe TRBD1 (5 bases). Deletions cut 3 bases from V and 1 base from J, with 15 bases between. Germline values: CDR1 LNHDA, CDR2 SQIVND (reference sequence). The CDR3 has 16 amino acids. CDR3 bases: TGTGCCAGTAGTATGGGTTGGACAACCCTCCAAGAGACCCAGTACTTC. It specifies CASSMGWTTLQETQYF.

The chain recombines TRBV27 with TRBJ2-2; 10 nucleotides agree with TRBD1. Germline V gene data show CDR1 as MNHEY and CDR2 as SMNVEV (reference sequence). The V and J ends lost 6 bases and 2 bases, in that order; junction bases with no gene match: 9. CDR3 size: 17 residues. CDR3: CASRLLGTGANTGELFF. The CDR3 bases are TGTGCCAGCAGGCTCTTAGGGACAGGGGCTAACACCGGGGAGCTGTTTTTT.

The chain joins TRBV5-1 to TRBJ2-5; 12 bases are shared with TRBD2. After removal of 4 bases from V and 5 bases from J, the junction contained 6 bases not matched to a gene. The V gene's germline CDR1 is SGHRS and CDR2 YFSETQ. This CDR3 is built from 15 residues. The CDR3 nucleotides are TGCGCCAGCAGCCCGCGGACTAGCGGGAAGGAGACCCAGTACTTC. It yields the protein CASSPRTSGKETQYF.

This chain joins TRBV5-6 and TRBJ2-1; D is tentatively TRBD1 or TRBD2 (5 bases each). Trimming left V 3 bases short and J 7 bases short, with 14 bases between. This CDR3 spans 14 amino acids. From germline, CDR1 is SGHDT and CDR2 YYEEEE. The CDR3 sequence is CASSSSGLRNEQFF. The CDR3 DNA is TGTGCCAGCAGCTCTTCGGGGCTCCGGAATGAGCAGTTCTTC.

J is TRBJ2-7 and V is TRBV30; the D is unclear. Germline assignment: CDR1 GTSNPN and CDR2 SVGIG (reference sequence). The length of the CDR3 is 13 residues. V lost 2 bases, J lost 0 bases, and 8 bases lay in between. The CDR3 DNA reads TGTGCCTGGAGTTTGTCATTCTCCTACGAGCAGTACTTC. Translation: CAWSLSFSYEQYF.

The chain has TRBV29-1 and TRBJ2-3; no firm D call. CDR1 and CDR2 (germline): SQVTM, ANQGSEA. The CDR3 length is 14 residues. V was clipped by 3 bases and J by 0 bases, with 10 bases between them. Here the CDR3 reads CSVEIGSSTDTQYF. The DNA of the CDR3 is TGCAGCGTTGAGATTGGATCTAGCACAGATACGCAGTATTTT.

The gene calls are TRBV20-1 and TRBJ2-7; D remains ambiguous. This CDR3 has 17 residues. V was pared by 3 bases and J by 2 bases, with 23 bases between. CDR1 and CDR2 from the germline V gene are DFQATT and SNEGSKA (reference sequence). The CDR3 coding sequence is TGCAGTGCTAGGAGCCGCGGTGGCAGTCTTGGGACCTACGAGCAGTACTTC. Translation gives CSARSRGGSLGTYEQYF.

This chain uses TRBV29-1 with TRBJ2-1; D remains ambiguous. V was clipped by 4 bases and J by 6 bases, with 7 bases between them. Germline V gene sequence: CDR1 SQVTM, CDR2 ANQGSEA. The CDR3 covers 11 residues. In DNA, the CDR3 is TGCAGCGTTGGTCGCATCAATGAGCAGTTCTTC. It codes for CSVGRINEQFF.

The gene calls are TRBV20-1 and TRBJ2-7; TRBD2 aligns across 7 bases. Germline CDR1 is DFQATT and CDR2 is SNEGSKA (reference sequence). The CDR3 is 15 residues long. The junction had 8 bases not matched to a gene; V was cut back by 3 bases and J by 0 bases. Written as DNA, the CDR3 is TGCAGTGCTAGGGATCAGCGGGGTAGCTCCTACGAGCAGTACTTC. Translation: CSARDQRGSSYEQYF.

This chain joins TRBV6-5 and TRBJ2-1, with TRBD2 matching 13 bases. Germline V gene data show CDR1 as MNHEY and CDR2 as SVGAGI. V was pared by 2 bases and J by 15 bases, with 7 bases of the junction left unmatched. This CDR3 has 14 amino acids. For the CDR3, the DNA is TGTGCCAGCAGTTACGGACTAGCGGGAGAGAGCCCGTTCTTC. It translates to CASSYGLAGESPFF.

V gene TRBV28 combines with J gene TRBJ2-2; D is possibly TRBD1 or TRBD2 (6 bases each). Germline V gene lookup returns CDR1 MDHEN and CDR2 SYDVKM. Trimming pared 8 bases from V and 5 bases from J, leaving 12 bases between. CDR3 size: 13 residues. CDR3 in DNA: TGTGCCAGCGAGCTAGGGGGGACCGGGGAGCTGTTTTTT. Amino acids: CASELGGTGELFF.

The chain couples TRBV5-1 to TRBJ2-6; D is uncertain. V shed 1 base and J shed 0 bases, with 5 bases lying between them. Germline CDR1 is SGHRS and CDR2 is YFSETQ. This CDR3 comprises 15 residues. The CDR3 protein is CASSLWASGANVLTF. In DNA form, the CDR3 reads TGCGCCAGCAGCTTGTGGGCCTCTGGGGCCAACGTCCTGACTTTC.

The gene calls are TRBV20-1 and TRBJ2-1; TRBD2 matches at 9 bases. Per the germline V gene, CDR1 is DFQATT and CDR2 is SNEGSKA (reference sequence). The CDR3 has 13 residues. The trim removed 5 bases at V and 5 bases at J, leaving 4 bases unmatched. CDR3: CSAEGLANNEQFF. The CDR3 nucleotides read TGCAGTGCTGAGGGACTAGCCAACAATGAGCAGTTCTTC.

The chain carries TRBV12-3 or TRBV12-4 and TRBJ2-5, with D perhaps being TRBD1 or TRBD2 (6 bases each). V lost 7 bases and J 5 bases, leaving 20 bases between the germline ends. This CDR3 has 15 residues. CDR3 protein: CASTLGRGRGETQYF. The CDR3 coding sequence is TGTGCCAGCACCCTAGGCCGGGGGCGCGGTGAGACCCAGTACTTC.

The gene calls are TRBV20-1 and TRBJ2-1; perhaps TRBD2 as D (5 bases). The CDR3 loop spans 12 amino acids. V was clipped by 1 base and J by 9 bases, with 10 bases between them. Looked up from germline, CDR1 is DFQATT and CDR2 is SNEGSKA (reference sequence). CDR3 coding DNA: TGCAGTGCTAGAGTTAACCGGGGTGAGCAGTTCTTC. Translating it yields CSARVNRGEQFF.

The gene calls are TRBV18 and TRBJ1-1; D unclear. V lost 2 bases and J 5 bases, leaving 9 bases between the germline ends. The CDR3 has 13 amino acids. Germline V lookup: CDR1 KGHSH, CDR2 LQKENI. The CDR3 loop is CASSPSSPTEAFF. DNA of the CDR3: TGTGCCAGCTCACCATCATCTCCGACTGAAGCTTTCTTT.

The J gene is TRBJ2-3, the V gene TRBV15; weak D call: TRBD2 (6 bases). The V end was cut by 3 bases, the J end by 5 bases, with 9 bases between. CDR3 size: 13 residues. Per germline, CDR1 LNHNV and CDR2 YYDKDF (reference sequence). The CDR3 here is CATSSQAGDTQYF. The DNA for the CDR3 is TGTGCCACCAGCAGTCAAGCGGGAGATACGCAGTATTTT.

This chain joins TRBV7-2 and TRBJ2-7; the D gene is possibly TRBD2 (5 bases). CDR3 length equals 14 residues. CDR1 is SGHTA, CDR2 FQGNSA, per germline. V lost 4 bases to trimming and J lost 3 bases, with 13 bases between them. This chain's CDR3 is CASSSPARGYEQYF. CDR3 coding DNA: TGTGCCAGCAGCTCCCCGGCTCGGGGCTACGAGCAGTACTTC.

The chain has TRBV7-9 and TRBJ1-1; no definite D call. This CDR3 is built from 13 residues. Germline loops: CDR1 SEHNR, CDR2 FQNEAQ (reference sequence). Trimming stripped 5 bases from V and 5 bases from J, with 12 bases between. CDR3 DNA sequence: TGTGCCAGCAGCCCCGAGGCGCTGACTGAAGCTTTCTTT. Translating it yields CASSPEALTEAFF.

The chain recombines TRBV20-1 with TRBJ2-1, with TRBD2 identical over 13 bases. Germline V lookup: CDR1 DFQATT, CDR2 SNEGSKA (reference sequence). Trimming removed 0 bases from V and 10 bases from J; junction bases left unmatched: 6. This CDR3 region has 15 residues. CDR3 in amino acids: CSAREALAGGGEQFF. CDR3 in DNA: TGCAGTGCTAGAGAGGCACTAGCGGGAGGGGGAGAGCAGTTCTTC.

V and J are TRBV20-1 and TRBJ1-2; 8 bases match TRBD1. The CDR3 runs to 13 residues. CDR1 DFQATT and CDR2 SNEGSKA come from the germline V gene (reference sequence). V was pared by 1 base and J by 5 bases, with 3 bases of the junction left unmatched. The CDR3 DNA is TGCAGTGCTAGAGGAGGACAGGGTTATGGCTACACCTTC. This translates into CSARGGQGYGYTF.